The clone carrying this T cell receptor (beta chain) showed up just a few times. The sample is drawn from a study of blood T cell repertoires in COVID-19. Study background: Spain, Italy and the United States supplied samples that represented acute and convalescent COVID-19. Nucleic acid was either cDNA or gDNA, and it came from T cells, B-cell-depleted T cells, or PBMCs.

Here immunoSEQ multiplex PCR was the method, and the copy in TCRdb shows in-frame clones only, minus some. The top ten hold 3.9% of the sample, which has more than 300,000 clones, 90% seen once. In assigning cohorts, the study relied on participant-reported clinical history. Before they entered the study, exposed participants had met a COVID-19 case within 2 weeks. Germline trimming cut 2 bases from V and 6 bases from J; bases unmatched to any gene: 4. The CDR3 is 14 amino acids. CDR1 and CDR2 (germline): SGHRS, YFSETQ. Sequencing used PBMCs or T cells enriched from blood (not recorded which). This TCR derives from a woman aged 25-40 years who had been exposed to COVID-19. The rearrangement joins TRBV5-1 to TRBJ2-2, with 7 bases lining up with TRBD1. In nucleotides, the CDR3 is TGCGCCAGCAGCTTACAGGGGAGTTCCGGGGAGCTGTTTTTT. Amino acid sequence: CASSLQGSSGELFF.